This TCR beta chain appears in the sequencing data of a study of PD-1 blockade in mismatch repair-deficient tumors. Trimming cost V 5 bases and J 0 bases; bases outside gene matches: 5. CDR3 size: 15 residues. Germline V gene lookup returns CDR1 LNHDA and CDR2 SQIVND (reference sequence). This clone has only one observation. The repertoire was sequenced with immunoSEQ multiplex PCR; TCRdb's copy has only in-frame clones and lacks some. The sample holds 100,000 to 150,000 clones, about 86% seen once. The sample here was peripheral blood, taken 44 weeks after starting pembrolizumab. The genes are TRBV19 and TRBJ2-7; 9 bases line up with TRBD2. This TCR was recovered from an adult with mismatch repair-deficient cancer. CDR3 residues: CASSVSGRSSYEQYF. The CDR3 nucleotides are TGTGCCAGTAGTGTTAGCGGGAGAAGCTCCTACGAGCAGTACTTC.